The clone carrying this TCR beta chain is a singleton in its sample. Ages ranged from about 18 to 100 years, with residence in about two dozen US areas. Here immunoSEQ multiplex PCR was the method, and the copy in TCRdb shows in-frame clones only, minus some. The data contain a few hundred thousand clones, just under 90% of them singletons. This sample stems from a study of blood T cell repertoires in COVID-19. Trimming removed 1 base from V and 4 bases from J; junction bases left unmatched: 4. This CDR3 contains 16 residues. The germline V gene encodes CDR1 SGHDT and CDR2 YYEEEE. Sequencing was performed on PBMCs or T cells enriched from blood (not recorded which). The chain links TRBV5-6 to TRBJ2-1, with 11 bases lining up with TRBD2. The clonotype was recovered from a woman aged 55-75 years who had recovered from COVID-19. The CDR3 DNA reads TGTGCCAGCAGCTTGTACAGGACTAGCGGGTACAATGAGCAGTTCTTC. It translates to CASSLYRTSGYNEQFF.